Below are 12 T cell receptor beta chains sequenced from a single sample in a study of T cells expressing NK-cell markers. TCRdb re-called the 5' RACE reads, yielding one record per CDR3 amino acid sequence without DNA. The sample includes about 160,000 distinct CDR3 sequences. Sequencing was done on a sample of blood T cells: a sorted CD56 or NKG2C T cell subset, CD4+ or CD8+ T cells, or bulk PBMC T cells (not recorded which). Source of these receptors: a man aged 18 to 69 in good health.

The rearrangement uses TRBV6-1 and TRBJ2-7; TCRdb selects TRBD2, and the lack of DNA leaves this call unchecked. The CDR3 is made up of 14 amino acids. Germline V gene sequence: CDR1 MNHNS, CDR2 SASEGT. Here the CDR3 reads CATQGLAGVHEQYF.

The J gene is TRBJ2-7, the V gene TRBV11-2. The length of the CDR3 is 11 residues. The germline V gene has CDR1 SGHAT and CDR2 FQNNGV. CDR3: CASSETWEQYF.

The gene calls are TRBV19 and TRBJ1-2; TCRdb selects TRBD1, and the lack of DNA leaves this call unchecked. The V gene's germline CDR1 is LNHDA and CDR2 SQIVND (reference sequence). This CDR3 comprises 16 residues. The CDR3 is CASSTPDRTPRYGYTF.

The chain has TRBV10-3 and TRBJ1-1. Germline V gene sequence: CDR1 ENHRY, CDR2 SYGVKD. This CDR3 has 12 residues. CDR3 in amino acids: CAVTGSNTEAFF.

The gene calls are TRBV7-9 and TRBJ1-1; TCRdb reports TRBD1, a call that lacks DNA to check it against. The V gene's germline CDR1 is SEHNR and CDR2 FQNEAQ (reference sequence). The CDR3 contains 15 residues. The CDR3 region is CASSPKQGGMAEAFF.

The rearrangement links TRBV20-1 to TRBJ1-1; the TRBD1 assignment by TCRdb is unverifiable without DNA. Germline CDR1 is DFQATT and CDR2 is SNEGSKA (reference sequence). The length of the CDR3 is 15 residues. CDR3 sequence reads: CSAELPGQGPGEAFF.

V gene TRBV5-6 combines with J gene TRBJ2-7. Germline CDR1 is SGHDT and CDR2 is YYEEEE. The CDR3 sequence is 14 residues long. CDR3 sequence: CASSSYGGSYEQYF.

The rearrangement joins TRBV13 to TRBJ2-3; the D call of TRBD2 rests on TCRdb alone, since no DNA is present to check it. Germline V gene lookup returns CDR1 PRHDT and CDR2 FYEKMQ (reference sequence). This CDR3 region has 15 residues. This CDR3 is CASSFKAGETDTQYF.

This sequence joins TRBV12-3 or TRBV12-4 and TRBJ2-6. CDR3 length: 17 residues. The CDR3 here is CASSFRRFVSGANVLTF.

The V call is TRBV6-5, the J call TRBJ2-2; the TRBD1 assignment by TCRdb is unverifiable without DNA. The CDR3 length is 18 residues. From germline, CDR1 is MNHEY and CDR2 SVGAGI. The CDR3: CASSQLEPGLANTGELFF.

This CDR3 is CSARDLQGSELTYNEQFF. The genes are TRBV20-1 and TRBJ2-1; there is no DNA to check the TCRdb D call of TRBD1. This CDR3 contains 18 residues. CDR1 and CDR2 (germline): DFQATT, SNEGSKA (reference sequence).

V and J are TRBV4-2 and TRBJ1-1. The CDR3 loop spans 11 amino acids. Per the germline V gene, CDR1 is LGHNA and CDR2 is YNFKEQ. The CDR3 sequence: CASSHLTEAFF.